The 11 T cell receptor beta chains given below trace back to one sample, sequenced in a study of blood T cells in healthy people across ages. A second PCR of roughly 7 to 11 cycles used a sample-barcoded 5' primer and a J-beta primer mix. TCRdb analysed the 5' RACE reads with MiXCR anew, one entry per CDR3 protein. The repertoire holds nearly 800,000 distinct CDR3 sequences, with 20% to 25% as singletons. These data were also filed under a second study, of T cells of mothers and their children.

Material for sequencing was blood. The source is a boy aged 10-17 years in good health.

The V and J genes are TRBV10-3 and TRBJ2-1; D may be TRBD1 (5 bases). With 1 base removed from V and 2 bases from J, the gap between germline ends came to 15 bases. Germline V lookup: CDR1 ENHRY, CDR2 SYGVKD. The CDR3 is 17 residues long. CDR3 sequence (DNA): TGTGCCATCAGTGAGTGGGGCGGCAATGAGGCCTACAATGAGCAGTTCTTC. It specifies CAISEWGGNEAYNEQFF.

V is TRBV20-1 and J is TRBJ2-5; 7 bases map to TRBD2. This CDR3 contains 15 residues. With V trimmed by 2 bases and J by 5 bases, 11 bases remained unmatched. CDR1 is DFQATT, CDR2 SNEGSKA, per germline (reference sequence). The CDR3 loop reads CSARFSAGVWETQYF. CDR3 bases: TGCAGTGCTAGATTCAGCGCGGGAGTTTGGGAGACCCAGTACTTC.

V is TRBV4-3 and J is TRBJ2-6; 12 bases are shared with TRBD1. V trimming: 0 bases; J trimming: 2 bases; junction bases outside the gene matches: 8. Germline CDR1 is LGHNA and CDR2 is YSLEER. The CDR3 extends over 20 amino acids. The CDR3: CASSQEGMGTGGAGANVLTF. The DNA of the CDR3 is TGCGCCAGCAGCCAAGAGGGAATGGGGACAGGGGGCGCTGGGGCCAACGTCCTGACTTTC.

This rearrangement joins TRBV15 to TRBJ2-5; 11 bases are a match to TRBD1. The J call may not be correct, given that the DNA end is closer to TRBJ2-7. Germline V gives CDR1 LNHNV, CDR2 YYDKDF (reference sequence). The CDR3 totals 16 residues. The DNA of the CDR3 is TGTGCCACCAGCAGATTACCGGGACAGGGGGGCTACGAGCAGTACTTC. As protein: CATSRLPGQGGYEQYF.

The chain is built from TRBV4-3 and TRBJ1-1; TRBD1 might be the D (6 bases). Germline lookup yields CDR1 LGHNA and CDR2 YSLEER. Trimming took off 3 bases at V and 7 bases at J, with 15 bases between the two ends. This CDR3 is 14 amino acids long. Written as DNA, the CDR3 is TGCGCCAGCAGCCAGCGGGGGGCAGGAGGTGAAGCTTTCTTT. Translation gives CASSQRGAGGEAFF.

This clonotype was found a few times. CDR3 nucleotides: TGTGCCAGTGGGTGGGCAGGAGCCTACGAGCAGTACTTC. Translation gives CASGWAGAYEQYF. This chain links TRBV27 with TRBJ2-7; the D is unclear. Germline V lookup: CDR1 MNHEY, CDR2 SMNVEV (reference sequence). V was clipped by 9 bases and J by 2 bases, with 14 bases between them. The CDR3 is 13 amino acids.

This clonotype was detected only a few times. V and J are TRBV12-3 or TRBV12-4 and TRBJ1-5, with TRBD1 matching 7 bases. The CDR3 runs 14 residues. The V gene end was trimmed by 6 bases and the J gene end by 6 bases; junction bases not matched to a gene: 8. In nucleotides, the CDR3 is TGTGCCAGCAGCTTGGACAGGAGGGGTCAGCCCCAGCATTTT. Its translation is CASSLDRRGQPQHF.

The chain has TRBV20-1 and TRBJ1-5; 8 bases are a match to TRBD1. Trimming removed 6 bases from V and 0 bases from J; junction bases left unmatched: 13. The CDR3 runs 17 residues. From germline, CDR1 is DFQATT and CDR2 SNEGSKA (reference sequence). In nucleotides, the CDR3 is TGCAGTGCCAACAAGGGTAACAGGGGGTATAGCAATCAGCCCCAGCATTTT. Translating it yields CSANKGNRGYSNQPQHF.

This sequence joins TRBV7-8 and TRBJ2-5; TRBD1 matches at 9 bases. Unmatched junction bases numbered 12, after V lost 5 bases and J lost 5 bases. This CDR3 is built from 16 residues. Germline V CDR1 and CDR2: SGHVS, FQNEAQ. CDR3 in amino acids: CASSPDTGGVGETQYF. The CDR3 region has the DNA TGTGCCAGCAGCCCTGATACAGGGGGCGTTGGGGAGACCCAGTACTTC.

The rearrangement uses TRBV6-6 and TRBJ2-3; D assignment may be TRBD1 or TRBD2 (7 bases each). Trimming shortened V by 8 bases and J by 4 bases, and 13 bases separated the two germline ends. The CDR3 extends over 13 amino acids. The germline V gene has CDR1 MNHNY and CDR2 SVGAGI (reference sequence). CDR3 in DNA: TGTGCCAGCGAGGGGGCGGGAGCAGATACGCAGTATTTT. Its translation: CASEGAGADTQYF.

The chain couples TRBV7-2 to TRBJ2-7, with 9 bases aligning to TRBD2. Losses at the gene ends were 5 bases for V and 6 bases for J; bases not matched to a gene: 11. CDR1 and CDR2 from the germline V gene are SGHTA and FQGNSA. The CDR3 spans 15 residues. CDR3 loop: CASSLGLAGSGEQYF. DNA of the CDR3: TGTGCCAGCAGCCTGGGCCTAGCGGGATCGGGCGAGCAGTACTTC.